The TCR beta chain described here comes from a study of human T cells and chemical hapten exposure. As for the study in general: Small pooled library volume differences mainly caused per-sample TCR yield variation. General study findings and limits: Among expanded TCRs, significantly more large CDR3 similarity clusters formed than among controls. TCRs exceeding 1 in 1000 frequency stayed unchanged with DPC sensitization.

As concerns this clonotype: Its antigen is still unknown.

Methods used by the authors: Counting gave a median of 95,638 TCRs per sample, with values ranging from about 23,224 to 700,000. TCRdb passed the RACE reads through MiXCR, listing each CDR3 protein once. The V and J calls, along with clone size, are taken from TCRdb and not from the paper's own processing. In the table there are about 260,000 distinct CDR3 sequences, about 8.1% of which are singletons. The time point: pre-sensitization, week 0. Treatment: therapeutic diphenylcyclopropenone sensitization with weekly scalp DPC. The V segment lost 0 bases and the J segment 0 bases; nucleotides outside the gene matches: 4. The CDR3 has 17 amino acids. CDR1 and CDR2 from the germline V gene are MGHRA and YSYEKL.

The material was whole blood, obtained in connection with sensitization to the hapten diphenylcyclopropenone (DPC). The source of this sequence is a woman between 40 and 50 years old with alopecia areata. Some clones in this sample may be carry-over from other donors' samples. This chain uses TRBV4-1 with TRBJ2-1; TRBD1 matches at 8 bases. The CDR3 region has the DNA TGCGCCAGCAGCCAAGATGTTGGACAGGGCTCCTACAATGAGCAGTTCTTC. It codes for CASSQDVGQGSYNEQFF.